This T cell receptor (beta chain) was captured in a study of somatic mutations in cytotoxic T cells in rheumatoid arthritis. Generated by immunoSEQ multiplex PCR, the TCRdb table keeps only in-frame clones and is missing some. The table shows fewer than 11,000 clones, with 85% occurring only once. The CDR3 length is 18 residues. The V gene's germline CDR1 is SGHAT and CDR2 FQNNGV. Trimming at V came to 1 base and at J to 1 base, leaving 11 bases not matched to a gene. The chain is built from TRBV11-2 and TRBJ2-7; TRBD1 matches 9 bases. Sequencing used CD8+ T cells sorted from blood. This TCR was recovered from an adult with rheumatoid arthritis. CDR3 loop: CASSLGLGGTGPSYEQYF. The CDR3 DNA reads TGTGCCAGCAGCTTAGGCCTTGGCGGGACAGGGCCGTCCTACGAGCAGTACTTC.